This is a list of T cell receptor beta chains from one sample in a study of cytomegalovirus exposure and HLA in healthy donors. Sequencing used immunoSEQ multiplex PCR; TCRdb keeps in-frame clones, though not all of them. Of approximately 170,000 clones in the sample, about three quarters are singletons; the top ten hold 0.75% to 0.8%. Input material: PBMCs. The receptor set was obtained from a female donor in good health and CMV-seronegative. Both conserved end residues are part of each CDR3. The order of the fields is D gene, J gene, V gene, clone size, CDR3 DNA, CDR3 protein. D genes are given only for firm matches. A row's size may be missing; if present it is once, few, many or a size class.

>TRBD1|TRBJ2-2|TRBV2|few
TGTGCCAGCATTGTAAACCGGGACAGGGGGAACACCGGGGAGCTGTTTTTT
CASIVNRDRGNTGELFF
>NA|TRBJ1-5|TRBV6-5|NA
TGTGCCAGCAGTGAACTTCCTTTTAATCAGCCCCAGCATTTT
CASSELPFNQPQHF
>NA|TRBJ1-1|TRBV10-3|NA
TGTGCCATCAGTGAGTCGCGCACTGAAGCTTTCTTT
CAISESRTEAFF
>TRBD2|TRBJ2-2|TRBV4-1|NA
TGCGCCAGCAGCCGGGTCGATCGGCGGGAGGCGGGCACCGGGGAGCTGTTTTTT
CASSRVDRREAGTGELFF
>TRBD2|TRBJ2-3|TRBV4-2|NA
TGTGCCAGCAGCCAAGTTCTAGCGGGGTACAGCACAGATACGCAGTATTTT
CASSQVLAGYSTDTQYF
>NA|TRBJ1-6|TRBV5-4|NA
TGTGCCAGCAGCTTCGACAGACGGATTTCACCCCTCCACTTT
CASSFDRRISPLHF
>NA|TRBJ2-7|TRBV21-1|NA
TGTGCCAGCAGCTGGGACAGGACACCTGACTACGAGCAGTACTTC
CASSWDRTPDYEQYF
>TRBD1|TRBJ2-7|TRBV7-8|NA
TGTGCCAGCAGCTCCCGGGACAGGGGTGAGCAGTACTTC
CASSSRDRGEQYF
>NA|TRBJ1-5|TRBV7-2|NA
TGTGCCAGCAGCTCGGGACATGTTAGCAATCAGCCCCAGCATTTT
CASSSGHVSNQPQHF
>NA|TRBJ2-1|TRBV9|NA
TGTGCCAGCAGCGCTTTCGATCAGCGGAACAATGAGCAGTTCTTC
CASSAFDQRNNEQFF
>NA|TRBJ2-1|TRBV7-3|NA
TGTGCCAGCAGCTTAGACGGGAGATCCTACAATGAGCAGTTCTTC
CASSLDGRSYNEQFF
>TRBD1|TRBJ2-1|TRBV6-5|once
TGTGCCAGCAGTTTCCTCCCCCAGGGGGACAATGAGCAGTTCTTC
CASSFLPQGDNEQFF
>NA|TRBJ2-3|TRBV28|once
TGTGCCAGCAGTCCGTGGCGGGGCGTCGGCACAGATACGCAGTATTTT
CASSPWRGVGTDTQYF
>NA|TRBJ2-7|TRBV5-1|NA
TGCGCCAGCAGCTTGGGGGGGGGCGATATCGACGAGCAGTACTTC
CASSLGGGDIDEQYF
>TRBD1|TRBJ2-7|TRBV28|NA
TGTGCCAGCAGCTTTACCGGGACAGTACACTACGAGCAGTACTTC
CASSFTGTVHYEQYF
>NA|TRBJ1-4|TRBV30|few
TGTGCCTGGAGTCGGGGGTTGGATGAAAAACTGTTTTTT
CAWSRGLDEKLFF
>NA|TRBJ1-3|TRBV30|NA
TGTGCCTGGAGTCTATGGGGGAGGGGTGGTAACACCATATATTTT
CAWSLWGRGGNTIYF
>NA|TRBJ2-6|TRBV6-6|NA
TGTGCCAGCAGTTACTCGAAGGGACAGGCCAACGTCCTGACTTTC
CASSYSKGQANVLTF
>TRBD1|TRBJ2-7|TRBV7-2|few
TGTGCCAGCAGCCCCGGACAGGGGGTGTACGAGCAGTACTTC
CASSPGQGVYEQYF
>TRBD2|TRBJ2-3|TRBV9|few
TGTGCCAGCAGCTCCCGGGACTATTACACAGATACGCAGTATTTT
CASSSRDYYTDTQYF
>TRBD1|TRBJ1-1|TRBV7-3|NA
TGTGCCAGCAGCCGGGACAGGAACACTGAAGCTTTCTTT
CASSRDRNTEAFF
>TRBD1|TRBJ1-4|TRBV4-3|NA
TGCGCCAGCAGCCGAAGGACAGGGGGCGGAGTGGAAAAACTGTTTTTT
CASSRRTGGGVEKLFF
>NA|TRBJ2-3|TRBV25-1|NA
TGTGCCAGCAGTGAATATCAAACAGATACGCAGTATTTT
CASSEYQTDTQYF
>NA|TRBJ1-2|TRBV6-6|few
TGTGCCAGCAGTTCCCCCAGCGGGGCGGCTAACTATGGCTACACCTTC
CASSSPSGAANYGYTF
>TRBD1|TRBJ2-3|TRBV4-3|once
TGCGCCAGCAGCCACCCGGACAGGGGAGGAGCGGCCGGCACAGATACGCAGTATTTT
CASSHPDRGGAAGTDTQYF
>TRBD2|TRBJ2-1|TRBV30|few
TGTGCCTGTCTTTCCCAACTAGCGGGAGTGGTGATGAGAAATGAGCAGTTCTTC
CACLSQLAGVVMRNEQFF
>NA|TRBJ2-7|TRBV15|few
TGTGCCACCAGCAGAGATCGGGGGAGGGAGCAGTACTTC
CATSRDRGREQYF
>TRBD2|TRBJ2-7|TRBV5-1|NA
TGCGCCAGCAGCGTCGGCGCCGGAGCGGGGGTCTCCTACGAGCAGTACTTC
CASSVGAGAGVSYEQYF
>NA|TRBJ2-1|TRBV7-8|NA
TGTGCCAGCAGCGACGGGAATGAGCAGTTCTTC
CASSDGNEQFF
>NA|TRBJ2-3|TRBV10-1|few
TGCGCCAGCAGGGGACTTCTGGATACGCAGTATTTT
CASRGLLDTQYF
>NA|TRBJ2-4|TRBV25-1|NA
TGTGCCAGCAGTGCTCCCCCCCCCGGGGCCAAAAACATTCAGTACTTC
CASSAPPPGAKNIQYF
>NA|TRBJ1-5|TRBV4-3|few
TGCGCCAGCAGCCAAGATGCCCGCGGAAGGCAGCCCCAGCATTTT
CASSQDARGRQPQHF
>TRBD1|TRBJ1-1|TRBV4-2|NA
TGTGCCAGCAGCCAAGATACAGGACAGGGGACTGAAGCTTTCTTT
CASSQDTGQGTEAFF
>TRBD1|TRBJ1-2|TRBV5-4|NA
TGTGCCAGCACCTCGATCGACAGGGGGCAGGGCTACACCTTC
CASTSIDRGQGYTF
>TRBD1|TRBJ1-3|TRBV28|NA
TGTGCCAGCAGTTCCCTGACAGGGCTCTCTGGAAACACCATATATTTT
CASSSLTGLSGNTIYF
>TRBD1|TRBJ1-6|TRBV5-4|NA
TGTGCCAGCAGCCTGGACAGGGTTAATTCACCCCTCCACTTT
CASSLDRVNSPLHF
>NA|TRBJ1-2|TRBV5-6|NA
TGTGCCAGCAGCTTGGCTGGAGGCAATACTAACTATGGCTACACCTTC
CASSLAGGNTNYGYTF
>NA|TRBJ1-1|TRBV18|NA
TGTGCCAGCTCACCACCTCGGGACACTGAAGCTTTCTTT
CASSPPRDTEAFF
>TRBD2|TRBJ2-7|TRBV9|NA
TGTGCCAGACCCCCGGCTAGCGGGAGCTCCTACGAGCAGTACTTC
CARPPASGSSYEQYF
>NA|TRBJ2-7|TRBV7-9|NA
TGTGCCAGCAGCTCTCGCCAAGTCTCCTACGAGCAGTACTTC
CASSSRQVSYEQYF
>NA|TRBJ2-1|TRBV5-4|NA
TGTGCCAGCAGCTTGATATACAATGAGCAGTTCTTC
CASSLIYNEQFF
>NA|TRBJ2-6|TRBV4-1|NA
TGCGCCAGCAGCCCGCTACAGGGTAGAGGTGGGGCCAACGGCCTGACTTTC
CASSPLQGRGGANGLTF
>TRBD1|TRBJ1-5|TRBV6-6|NA
TGTGCCAGCAGTTCCGACAGGGTACGACAGCCCCAGCATTTT
CASSSDRVRQPQHF
>TRBD1|TRBJ1-1|TRBV25-1|few
TGTGCCAGCACCGAACAGGGGGGGGAGACTGAAGCTTTCTTT
CASTEQGGETEAFF
>NA|TRBJ1-1|TRBV6-5|NA
TGTGCCAGCAGTTACTCCTTAGCGATGAACACTGAAGCTTTCTTT
CASSYSLAMNTEAFF
>NA|TRBJ2-6|TRBV7-8|NA
TGTGCCAGCAGCAGCAGGGACTCTGGGGCCAACGTCCTGACTTTC
CASSSRDSGANVLTF
>NA|TRBJ1-1|TRBV6-5|once
TGTGCCAGCAGTTACTCCGCAGGTTCAGGGCCAGAAAGAGCTTTCTTT
CASSYSAGSGPERAFF
>NA|TRBJ1-3|TRBV9|once
TGTGCCAGCAGCGTAGCCTATGGAGACTCTGGAAACACCATATATTTT
CASSVAYGDSGNTIYF
>NA|TRBJ2-1|TRBV11-3|NA
TGTGCCAGAGTGACTAGAATGGACAATGAGCAGTTCTTC
CARVTRMDNEQFF